This TCR beta chain was sequenced during a study of T cells in Graves' hyperthyroidism and ophthalmopathy. Study observations and caveats: Also found in blood were most expanded thyroid clonotypes above 0.001.

Progressors' blood was drawn at hyperthyroidism diagnosis, before ophthalmopathy symptoms. The PBMCs studied were ones that came from 9 to 10 ml fresh peripheral blood. CDR1 and CDR2 (germline): SGHNT, YYREEE (reference sequence). The CDR3 is made up of 14 amino acids. V was shortened by 4 bases and J by 4 bases, with 13 bases between the two germline ends. Amplification yielded TCR beta CDR3 regions, with RNA transcripts as the source. In the first-round RT-PCR of the TCR CDR3, the HTBI primer set was used. Each CDR3 protein is one row after TCRdb ran MiXCR on the multiplex PCR reads. There are around 700,000 distinct CDR3 sequences in the sample; roughly a sixth occur only once, and approximately 15% lies in the top ten. Note on this clonotype: No antigen is known for it.

This chain connects TRBV5-4 to TRBJ2-3; D is undetermined. This receptor was identified in a woman between 45 and 60 years old with Graves' hyperthyroidism that later progressed to Graves' ophthalmopathy. Sequenced input: blood. The CDR3 loop is CASSPFAVADTQYF. Here the CDR3 DNA reads TGTGCCAGCAGCCCCTTCGCAGTCGCAGATACGCAGTATTTT. Looking up the rest from reference TRBV5-4 and TRBJ2-3 gives the full variable domain: ETGVTQSPTHLIKTRGQQVTLRCSSQSGHNTVSWYQQALGQGPQFIFQYYREEENGRGNFPPRFSGLQFPNYSSELNVNALELDDSALYLCASSPFAVADTQYFGPGTRLTVL.